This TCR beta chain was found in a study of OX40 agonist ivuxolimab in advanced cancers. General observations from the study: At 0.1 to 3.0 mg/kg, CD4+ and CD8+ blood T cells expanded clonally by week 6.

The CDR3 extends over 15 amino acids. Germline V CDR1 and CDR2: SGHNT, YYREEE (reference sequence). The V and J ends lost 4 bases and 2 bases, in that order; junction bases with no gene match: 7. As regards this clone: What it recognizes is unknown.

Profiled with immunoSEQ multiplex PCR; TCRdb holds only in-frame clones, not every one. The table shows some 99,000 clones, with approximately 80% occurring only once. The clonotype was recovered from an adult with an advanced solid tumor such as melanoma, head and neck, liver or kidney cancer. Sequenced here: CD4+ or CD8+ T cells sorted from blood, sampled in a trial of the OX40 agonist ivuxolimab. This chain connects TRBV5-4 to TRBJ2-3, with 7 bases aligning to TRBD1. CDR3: CASSPSGQSTDTQYF. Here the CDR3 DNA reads TGTGCCAGCAGCCCCTCGGGACAGTCCACAGATACGCAGTATTTT. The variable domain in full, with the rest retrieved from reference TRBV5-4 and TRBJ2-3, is ETGVTQSPTHLIKTRGQQVTLRCSSQSGHNTVSWYQQALGQGPQFIFQYYREEENGRGNFPPRFSGLQFPNYSSELNVNALELDDSALYLCASSPSGQSTDTQYFGPGTRLTVL.